What follows describes a single T cell receptor (beta chain). What it recognizes is unknown. This entry belongs to a study of T cells after posttransplantation cyclophosphamide. Findings and limits, study-wide: Recipient CMV seropositivity and CMV reactivation strongly tracked TRB clonality.

The CDR3 extends over 15 amino acids. The V gene end was trimmed by 0 bases and the J gene end by 7 bases; junction bases not matched to a gene: 3. Germline V gene sequence: CDR1 SGHTA, CDR2 FQGNSA. The protocol was immunoSEQ multiplex PCR, while the TCRdb copy is restricted to in-frame clones and leaves out a portion. The sample gives fewer than 45,000 clones, around 78% of which show up once; 7.5% to 10% is in the top ten. Busulfan-fludarabine conditioning, marrow transplant, and cyclophosphamide on days +3 and +4 were administered. The source is a female patient aged 40 to 50 who received an allogeneic stem cell transplant from a related donor, was CMV-positive, and had no GVHD. Some T cells could come from the graft donor. The material was CD4+ T cells sorted from blood, obtained 1,700 to 2,000 days after a stem cell transplant with posttransplant cyclophosphamide. The chain is built from TRBV7-2 and TRBJ1-6; TRBD1 matches at 7 bases. The CDR3: CASSLATGRNSPLHF. As DNA, the CDR3 is TGTGCCAGCAGCTTAGCGACAGGGCGCAATTCACCCCTCCACTTT.